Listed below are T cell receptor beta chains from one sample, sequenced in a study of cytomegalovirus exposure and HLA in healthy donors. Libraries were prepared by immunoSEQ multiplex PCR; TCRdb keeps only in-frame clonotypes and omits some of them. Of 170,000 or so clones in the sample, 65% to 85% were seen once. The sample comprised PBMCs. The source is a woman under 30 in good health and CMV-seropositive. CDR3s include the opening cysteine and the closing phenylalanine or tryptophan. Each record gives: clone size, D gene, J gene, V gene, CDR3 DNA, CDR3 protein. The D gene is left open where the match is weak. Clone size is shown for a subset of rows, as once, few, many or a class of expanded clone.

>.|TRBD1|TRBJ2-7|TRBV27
TGTGCCAGCAGCACCCTGAGGGGACAGGGGCCCGGAGAGCAGTACTTC
CASSTLRGQGPGEQYF
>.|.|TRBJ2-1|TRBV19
TGTGCCAGTAGTTTATCCCAGGGGGCGGGGGATGAGCAGTTCTTC
CASSLSQGAGDEQFF
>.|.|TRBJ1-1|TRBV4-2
TGTGCCAGCAGCCACAGGGAAGTAGCTTTCTTT
CASSHREVAFF
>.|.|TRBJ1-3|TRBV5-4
TGTGCCAGCAGCTTGGAGACAGTCAGCTCTGGAAACACCATATATTTT
CASSLETVSSGNTIYF
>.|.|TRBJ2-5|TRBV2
TGTGCCAGCAGGGGCGGTAGGGGGTTAGAGACCCAGTACTTC
CASRGGRGLETQYF
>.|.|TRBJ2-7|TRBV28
TGTGCCAGCAGTTTAGGGCAGGGCGACGAGCAGTACTTC
CASSLGQGDEQYF
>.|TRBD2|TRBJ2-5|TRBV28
TGTGCCAGCAGTCAGGGAGGGGAGACCCAGTACTTC
CASSQGGETQYF
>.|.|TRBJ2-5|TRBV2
TGTGCCAGCATATCGGGACTTGCCCGGGAGACCCAGTACTTC
CASISGLARETQYF
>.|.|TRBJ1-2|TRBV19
TGTGCCAGTAGTAGGTGGGCAGACTATGGCTACACCTTC
CASSRWADYGYTF
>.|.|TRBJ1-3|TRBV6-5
TGTGCCAGCAGTTACTCGTTCACTAGACACGGGCTATATTTT
CASSYSFTRHGLYF
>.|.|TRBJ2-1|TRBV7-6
TGTGCCAGCAGCTTAGCGCGGGGATCACCTGGCTACAATGAGCAGTTCTTC
CASSLARGSPGYNEQFF
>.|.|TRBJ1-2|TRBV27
TGTGCCAGCAGTCCTAAAAAAAGCGTAACCGTATGGGGCGCCTTCTATGGCTACACCTTC
CASSPKKSVTVWGAFYGYTF
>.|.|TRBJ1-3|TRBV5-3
TGTGCCAGAAGCCCGGGGGGACGGGAGACTGGAAACACCATATATTTT
CARSPGGRETGNTIYF
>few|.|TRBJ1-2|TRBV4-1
TGCGCCAGCAGCCAACCGTTTAAGGGGTTTACCTATGGCTACACCTTC
CASSQPFKGFTYGYTF
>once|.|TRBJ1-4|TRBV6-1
TGTGCCAGCAGGGGGGGATATGAAAAACTGTTTTTT
CASRGGYEKLFF
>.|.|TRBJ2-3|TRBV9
TGTGCCAGCAACCGGGACTCCTCTCCAAGCACAGATACGCAGTATTTT
CASNRDSSPSTDTQYF
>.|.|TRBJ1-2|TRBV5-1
TGCGCCAGCAGCTTAAATCCGACAGTTAACTATGGCTACACCTTC
CASSLNPTVNYGYTF
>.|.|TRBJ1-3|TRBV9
TGTGCCAGCGCGGGGGGGGGACCCGCGGGAAACACCATATATTTT
CASAGGGPAGNTIYF
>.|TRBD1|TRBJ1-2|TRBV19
TGTGCCAGTAGTATCGGACAGGGCGAGTATGGCTACACCTTC
CASSIGQGEYGYTF